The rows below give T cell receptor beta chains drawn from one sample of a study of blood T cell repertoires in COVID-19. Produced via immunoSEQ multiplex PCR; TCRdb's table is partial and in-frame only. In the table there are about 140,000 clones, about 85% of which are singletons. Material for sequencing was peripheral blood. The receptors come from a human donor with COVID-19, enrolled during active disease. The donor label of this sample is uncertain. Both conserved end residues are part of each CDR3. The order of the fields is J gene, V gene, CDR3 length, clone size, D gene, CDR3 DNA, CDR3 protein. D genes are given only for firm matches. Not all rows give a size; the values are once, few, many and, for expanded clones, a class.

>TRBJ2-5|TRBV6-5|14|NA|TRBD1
TGTGCCAGCAGTCGGGACAGGGGGCAAGAGACCCAGTACTTC
CASSRDRGQETQYF
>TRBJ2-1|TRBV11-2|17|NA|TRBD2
TGTGCCAGCAGCTCCGGACTAGCGGGAGGGGCCCACAATGAGCAGTTCTTC
CASSSGLAGGAHNEQFF
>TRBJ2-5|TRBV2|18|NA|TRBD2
TGTGCCAGCAGTGACCCGGGACTAGCGGGGGGGTACCAAGAGACCCAGTACTTC
CASSDPGLAGGYQETQYF
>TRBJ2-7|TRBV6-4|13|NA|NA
TGTGCCAGCAGTGGCCCGGGATGGGGCGAGCAGTACTTC
CASSGPGWGEQYF
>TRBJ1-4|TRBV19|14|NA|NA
TGTGCCAGTAGCAGCATCCAGGGCAATGAAAAACTGTTTTTT
CASSSIQGNEKLFF
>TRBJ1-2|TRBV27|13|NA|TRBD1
TGTGCCAGCAAAAAGACAGGGGAAACTCCCCAGACCTTC
CASKKTGETPQTF
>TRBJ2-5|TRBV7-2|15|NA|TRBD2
TGTGCCAGCAGCCCCCTACTAGCGGGGGGTCAGACCCAGTACTTC
CASSPLLAGGQTQYF
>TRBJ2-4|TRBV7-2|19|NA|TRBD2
TGTGCCAGCAAAGTAAGCTCAGGTGTCCAGCGGGGGCCGGGGAACATTCAGTACTTC
CASKVSSGVQRGPGNIQYF
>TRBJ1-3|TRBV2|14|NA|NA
TGTGCCAGCAGTGGGACAGAAACTGGAAACACCATATATTTT
CASSGTETGNTIYF
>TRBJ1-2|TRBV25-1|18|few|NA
TGTGCCAGCAGTGAATATCCCCTCCAGGGTTCTCTTTCCCCTGGCTACACCTTC
CASSEYPLQGSLSPGYTF
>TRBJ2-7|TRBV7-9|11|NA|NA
TGTGCCAGCAGCTATAGGGGCGAGCAGTACTTC
CASSYRGEQYF
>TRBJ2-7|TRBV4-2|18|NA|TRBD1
TGTGCCAGCAGCCAACCCACTAGGGACAGGGCTCACTCCTACGAGCAGTACTTC
CASSQPTRDRAHSYEQYF
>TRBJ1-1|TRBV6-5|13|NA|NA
TGTGCCAGCATCCAATTTGGAGGCACTGAAGCTTTCTTT
CASIQFGGTEAFF
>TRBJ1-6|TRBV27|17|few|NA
TGTGCCAGCAGTTTATCGAATCCCTACTATGGGAATTCACCCCTCCACTTT
CASSLSNPYYGNSPLHF
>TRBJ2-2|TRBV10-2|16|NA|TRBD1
TGCGCCAGCAGTGAGACGACAGGGGCGAACACCGGGGAGCTGTTTTTT
CASSETTGANTGELFF
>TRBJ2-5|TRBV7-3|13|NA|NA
TGTGCCAGCAGCTTGGGCAGGTCAGAGACCCAGTACTTC
CASSLGRSETQYF
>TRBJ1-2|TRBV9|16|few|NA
TGTGCCAGCAGCGTAGCGGGGTCAGTTGGCTCCTATGGCTACACCTTC
CASSVAGSVGSYGYTF
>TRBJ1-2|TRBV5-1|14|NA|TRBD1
TGCGCCAGCAGGCCCGGGACAGCCTCTTTCGGCTACACCTTC
CASRPGTASFGYTF
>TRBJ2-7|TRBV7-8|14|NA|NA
TGTGCCAGCAGCTTTGGGACAAGTGCCTACGAGCAGTACTTC
CASSFGTSAYEQYF
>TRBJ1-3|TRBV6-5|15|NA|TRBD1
TGTGCCAGCAGTTACGGACAGGGCACTGGAAACACCATATATTTT
CASSYGQGTGNTIYF
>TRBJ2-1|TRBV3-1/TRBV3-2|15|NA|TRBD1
TGTGCCAGCAGCCTCGGACAGGGTCTGTACAATGAGCAGTTCTTC
CASSLGQGLYNEQFF
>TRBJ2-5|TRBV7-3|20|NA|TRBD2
TGTGCCAGCAGCTTGGGACTAGCGGAACCCCAGGGGCCGTACCAAGAGACCCAGTACTTC
CASSLGLAEPQGPYQETQYF
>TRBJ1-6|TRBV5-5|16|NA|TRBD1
TGTGCCAGCGCGGGGACAGGGGGCGCTTGGAGTTCACCCCTCCACTTT
CASAGTGGAWSSPLHF
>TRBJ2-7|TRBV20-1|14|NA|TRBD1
TGCAGTGCTAGTACCGGACAGGTCCAGCACGAGCAGTACTTC
CSASTGQVQHEQYF
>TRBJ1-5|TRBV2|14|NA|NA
TGTGCCAGCAAACCCTCGATAGTGAATCAGCCCCAGCATTTT
CASKPSIVNQPQHF
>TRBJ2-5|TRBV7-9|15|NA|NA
TGTGCCAGCAGCTTAGAAGGGACATACCAAGAGACCCAGTACTTC
CASSLEGTYQETQYF
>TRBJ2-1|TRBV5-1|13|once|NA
TGCGCCAGCAGCTATACTAGCTTGAATGAGCAGTTCTTC
CASSYTSLNEQFF
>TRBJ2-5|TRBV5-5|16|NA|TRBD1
TGTGCCAGCAGCTTTAGGACAGGGGGCATGTTGGAGACCCAGTACTTC
CASSFRTGGMLETQYF
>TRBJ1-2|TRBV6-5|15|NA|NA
TGTGCCAGCAGTTACCCCCTAGGGGTCGGCTATGGCTACACCTTC
CASSYPLGVGYGYTF
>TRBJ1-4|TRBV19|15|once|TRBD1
TGTGCCAGTACCCTACAGGGGGGGTCTAGTGAAAAACTGTTTTTT
CASTLQGGSSEKLFF
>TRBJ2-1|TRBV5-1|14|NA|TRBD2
TGCGCCAGCAGCTTGACGGGAGGCTACAATGAGCAGTTCTTC
CASSLTGGYNEQFF
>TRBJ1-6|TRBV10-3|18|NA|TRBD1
TGTGCCATCAGTGTTGGACAGGGGGCGGCCCACCGTAATTCACCCCTCCACTTT
CAISVGQGAAHRNSPLHF
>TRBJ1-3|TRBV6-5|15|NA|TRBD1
TGTGCCAGCGCGACAGGGTTCACCCCTGGAAACACCATATATTTT
CASATGFTPGNTIYF
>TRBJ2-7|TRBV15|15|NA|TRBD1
TGTGCCACCAGCACCCCGGGACAGGGGTTTTACGAGCAGTACTTC
CATSTPGQGFYEQYF
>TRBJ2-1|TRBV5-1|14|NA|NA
TGCGCCAGCGGGACTGCATCACGCTACAATGAGCAGTTCTTC
CASGTASRYNEQFF
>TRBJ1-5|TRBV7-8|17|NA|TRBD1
TGTGCCAGCAGCTCGAGGGGGCCCCCCCTAAGCAATCAGCCCCAGCATTTT
CASSSRGPPLSNQPQHF
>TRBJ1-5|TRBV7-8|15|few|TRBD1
TGTGCCAGCAGCGAACAGGGGGCCGGGGGTCAGCCCCAGCATTTT
CASSEQGAGGQPQHF
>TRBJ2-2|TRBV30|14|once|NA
TGTGCCTGGACACTTGGTCCCCGTGCCGGGGAGCTGTTTTTT
CAWTLGPRAGELFF
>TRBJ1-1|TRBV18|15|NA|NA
TGTGCCAGCTCACCACCAGGGGGAAGTGACACTGAAGCTTTCTTT
CASSPPGGSDTEAFF
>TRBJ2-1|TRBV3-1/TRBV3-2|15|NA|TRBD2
TGTGCCAGCAGCCTGGGAGCGGGGGTTCACAATGAGCAGTTCTTC
CASSLGAGVHNEQFF
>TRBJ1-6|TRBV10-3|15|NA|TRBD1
TGTGCCATCAGGGAGGGACAGGACTATAATTCACCCCTCCACTTT
CAIREGQDYNSPLHF
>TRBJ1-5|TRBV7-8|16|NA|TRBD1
TGTGCCAGCAGCTACGGAGGGGACAGGCGGTATCAGCCCCAGCATTTT
CASSYGGDRRYQPQHF
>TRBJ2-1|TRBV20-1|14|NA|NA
TGCAGTGCTGGTGGCCTAGGCAACTACAATGAGCAGTTCTTC
CSAGGLGNYNEQFF
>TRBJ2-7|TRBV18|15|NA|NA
TGTGCCAGCTCACCACCGTGGAGGCCCACCTACGAGCAGTACTTC
CASSPPWRPTYEQYF
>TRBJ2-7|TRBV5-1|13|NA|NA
TGCGCCAGCAGCTTCACAGGTGTCACCGAGCAGTACTTC
CASSFTGVTEQYF
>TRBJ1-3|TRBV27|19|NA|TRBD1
TGTGCCAGCAGTTTATGGGGACAGGGGGCGCGGGGCTCTGGAAACACCATATATTTT
CASSLWGQGARGSGNTIYF
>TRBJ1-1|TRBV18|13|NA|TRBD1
TGTGCCAGCTCGCCAGACAGGGTTGCTGAAGCTTTCTTT
CASSPDRVAEAFF
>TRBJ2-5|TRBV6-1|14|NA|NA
TGTGCCAGCAGTGAGACAGTTAATGGGGAGACCCAGTACTTC
CASSETVNGETQYF
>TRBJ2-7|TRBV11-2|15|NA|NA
TGTGCCAGCAGCTTACTAGGGGCGCCCCTTACCGAGCAGTACTTC
CASSLLGAPLTEQYF
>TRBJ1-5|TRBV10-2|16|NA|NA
TGCGCCAGCAGTGAGGATACAGGGACCCCCACGAAGCCCCAGCATTTT
CASSEDTGTPTKPQHF